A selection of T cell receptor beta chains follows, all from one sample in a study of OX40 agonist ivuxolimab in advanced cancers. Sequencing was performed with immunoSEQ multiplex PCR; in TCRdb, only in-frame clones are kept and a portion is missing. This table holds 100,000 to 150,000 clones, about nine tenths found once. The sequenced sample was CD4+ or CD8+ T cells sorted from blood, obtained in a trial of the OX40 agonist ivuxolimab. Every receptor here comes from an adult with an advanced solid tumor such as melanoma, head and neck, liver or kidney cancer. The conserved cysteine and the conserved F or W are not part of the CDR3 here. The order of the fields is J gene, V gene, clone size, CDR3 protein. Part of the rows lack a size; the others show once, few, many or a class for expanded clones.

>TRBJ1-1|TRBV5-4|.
ASSLDRDSWTEAF
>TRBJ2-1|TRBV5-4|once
ASSLLAGMVVNEQF
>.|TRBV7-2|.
ASSVLGSYEQY
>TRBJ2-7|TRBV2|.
ASRGYEQY
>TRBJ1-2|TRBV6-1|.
ASSERGQGFDGYT
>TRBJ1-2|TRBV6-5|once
ASRTGTGYGYT
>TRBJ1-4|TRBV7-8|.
ASSSARSSALEKLF
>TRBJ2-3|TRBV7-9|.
ASSSRLALSTDTQY
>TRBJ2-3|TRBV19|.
ASSIDPSGSTDTQY
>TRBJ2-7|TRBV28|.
ASSFGESHEQY
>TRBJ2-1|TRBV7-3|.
ASSSDSEQF
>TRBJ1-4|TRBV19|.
ASRLGTVNEKLF
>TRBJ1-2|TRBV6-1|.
ASSENRGFYGYT
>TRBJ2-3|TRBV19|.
ASSIDLGTSGTDTQY
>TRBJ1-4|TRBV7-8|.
ASSLGGGSEKLF
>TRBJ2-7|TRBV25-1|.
ASSDGGLYEQY
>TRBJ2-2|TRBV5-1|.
ASSVQGETGELF
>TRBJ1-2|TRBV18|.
ASSPPGSRNGYT
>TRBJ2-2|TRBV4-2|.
ASSQARLSGELF
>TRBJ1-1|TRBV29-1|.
SVDRGTEAF
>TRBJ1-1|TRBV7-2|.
ASSLGRTVDTEAF
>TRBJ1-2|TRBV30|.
AWWTRLTYGYT
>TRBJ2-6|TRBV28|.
ASSLLWRSGANVLT
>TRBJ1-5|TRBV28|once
ASSRTGGGVNQPQH
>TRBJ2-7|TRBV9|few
ASSVALAETSYEQY
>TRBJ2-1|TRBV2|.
ASSGLRGNEQF
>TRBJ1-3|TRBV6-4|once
ASSETPGVNTIY
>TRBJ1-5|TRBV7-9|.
ASSTTLNQPQH
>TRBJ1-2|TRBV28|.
ASSPGTGYTYGYT
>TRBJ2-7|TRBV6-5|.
ASRINRGGKYEQY
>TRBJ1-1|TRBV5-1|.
ASSLPEKNTEAF
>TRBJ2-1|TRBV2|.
ASAKRNNEQF
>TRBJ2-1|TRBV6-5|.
ASNAGHNEQF
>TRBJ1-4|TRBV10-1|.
ASRNSATNEKLF
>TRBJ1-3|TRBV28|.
ASSAGASGNTIY
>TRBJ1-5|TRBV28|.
ASNLGDRGNQPQH
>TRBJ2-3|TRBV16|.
ASSQREYDTQY
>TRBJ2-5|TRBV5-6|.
ASSFLTDRAQY
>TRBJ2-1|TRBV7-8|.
ASSPSYGAPYNEQF
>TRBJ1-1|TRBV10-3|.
AISVGGGRNTEAF
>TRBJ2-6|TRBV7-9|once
ASSLVKFGSGANVLT
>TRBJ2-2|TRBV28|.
ASEGGNTGELF